Listed below are T cell receptor beta chains from one sample, sequenced in a study of control samples from healthy donors and cancer patients. The assay was immunoSEQ multiplex PCR, and TCRdb's table has in-frame clones only and misses some. Of roughly 63,000 clones in the sample, more than 85% were seen once. The sample comprised PBMCs. The origin of the receptors is a man aged 40-49 years with colorectal cancer. Both conserved end residues are part of each CDR3. Each record gives: CDR3 length, V gene, J gene, clone size, D gene, CDR3 DNA, CDR3 protein. D genes are given only for firm matches. Clone size is stated in some rows and not others, as once, few, many or a class when expanded.

16	TRBV6-2/TRBV6-3	TRBJ1-6	NA	TRBD1	TGTGCCAGCAGTTATAACTTGGGACAGGGGAATTCACCCCTCCACTTT	CASSYNLGQGNSPLHF
15	TRBV6-5	TRBJ1-6	once	NA	TGTGCCAGCAGCCCGTTGGGACTCGGCGACTCACCCCTCCACTTT	CASSPLGLGDSPLHF
15	TRBV6-4	TRBJ2-3	NA	TRBD2	TGTGCCAGCAGTGACTGGCGGGGGGGGTCAGATACGCAGTATTTT	CASSDWRGGSDTQYF
11	TRBV12-3/TRBV12-4	TRBJ1-2	NA	NA	TGTGCCAGCAGTTTCGGCTATGGCTACACCTTC	CASSFGYGYTF
17	TRBV18	TRBJ1-3	NA	NA	TGTGCCAGCTCACATAATACAGCCGTACCCTCTGGAAACACCATATATTTT	CASSHNTAVPSGNTIYF
15	TRBV6-1	TRBJ1-5	NA	TRBD1	TGTGCCAGCGGGAAGGGACAGCCTAGCAATCAGCCCCAGCATTTT	CASGKGQPSNQPQHF
19	TRBV4-1	TRBJ2-2	NA	NA	TGCGCCAGCAGCCCCCGAATGACTTCAGGGGCGATCATATCCGGGGAGCTGTTTTTT	CASSPRMTSGAIISGELFF
15	TRBV9	TRBJ2-5	NA	NA	TGTGCCAGCAACTCCCACCCTGGGAACCAAGAGACCCAGTACTTC	CASNSHPGNQETQYF
16	TRBV5-3	TRBJ2-7	NA	NA	TGTGCCAGAAGCTTCGGAAGGGGGGAGAGCTCCTACGAGCAGTACTTC	CARSFGRGESSYEQYF
19	TRBV3-1/TRBV3-2	TRBJ2-6	NA	NA	TGTGCCAGCAGCCATCACCGGGACGAAAGGAGGAGGGGGGCCAACGTCCTGACTTTC	CASSHHRDERRRGANVLTF
16	TRBV3-1/TRBV3-2	TRBJ1-2	NA	TRBD1	TGTGCCAGCAGCCAAAATCGGGACAGGGGGTCTGCTGGCTACACCTTC	CASSQNRDRGSAGYTF
14	TRBV7-2	TRBJ2-7	NA	NA	TGTGCCAGCAGCCCAACTAGAGCCCCGTACGAGCAGTACTTC	CASSPTRAPYEQYF
15	TRBV4-1	TRBJ1-5	NA	NA	TGCGCCAGCAGCCAAGATTGGTCAGGGGACCAGCCCCAGCATTTT	CASSQDWSGDQPQHF
18	TRBV5-1	TRBJ2-2	NA	NA	TGCGCCAGCAGCTCCGCGGGAACCTGGGACAGCCTCACCGGGGAGCTGTTTTTT	CASSSAGTWDSLTGELFF
16	TRBV9	TRBJ1-1	NA	TRBD1	TGTGCCAGCAGCCCACCCCCGGACAGGGGAGGGACTGAAGCTTTCTTT	CASSPPPDRGGTEAFF
12	TRBV28	TRBJ1-2	NA	NA	TGTGCCAGCAGTTTAGCAGCATATGGCTACACCTTC	CASSLAAYGYTF
15	TRBV30	TRBJ2-3	NA	NA	TGTGCCTGGAGTGTACGTGGCCGATACACAGATACGCAGTATTTT	CAWSVRGRYTDTQYF
16	TRBV4-2	TRBJ2-2	NA	NA	TGTGCCAGCAGCCAAGAAATCCCCAGGGGCACCGGGGAGCTGTTTTTT	CASSQEIPRGTGELFF
13	TRBV19	TRBJ2-5	NA	NA	TGTGCCAGTACCCCCTTTTACGGTGGCGCCCAGTACTTC	CASTPFYGGAQYF
14	TRBV5-1	TRBJ1-1	NA	NA	TGCGCCAGCAGCTTGGAAACTGGGAACACTGAAGCTTTCTTT	CASSLETGNTEAFF
15	TRBV4-2	TRBJ1-6	NA	TRBD1	TGTGCCAGCAGCCAAGGACCGGGACAGAATTCACCCCTCCACTTT	CASSQGPGQNSPLHF
17	TRBV15	TRBJ2-3	once	NA	TGTGCCACCAGCAGAGGGATGGAACGGGACGACACAGATACGCAGTATTTT	CATSRGMERDDTDTQYF
16	TRBV19	TRBJ1-4	NA	NA	TGTGCCAGTAGTGTCTCCGGGACGCGGGCTAATGAAAAACTGTTTTTT	CASSVSGTRANEKLFF
11	TRBV30	TRBJ1-2	NA	NA	TGTGCCTGGAGTGTACTGGGTGGCTACACCTTC	CAWSVLGGYTF
15	TRBV15	TRBJ2-7	NA	NA	TGTGCCACCAGCAGAGATATCTCCGGGGACCACGAGCAGTACTTC	CATSRDISGDHEQYF
12	TRBV3-1/TRBV3-2	TRBJ1-4	NA	NA	TGTGCCAGCAGTCCTAGCCTTGAAAAACTGTTTTTT	CASSPSLEKLFF
15	TRBV11-2	TRBJ1-1	NA	TRBD1	TGTGCCAGCAGCTCGAGGGACAGGGGGCTCGCTGAAGCTTTCTTT	CASSSRDRGLAEAFF
14	TRBV10-1	TRBJ2-3	NA	NA	TGCGCCACCGCCCTCGACAGGAACACAGATACGCAGTATTTT	CATALDRNTDTQYF
18	TRBV11-3	TRBJ2-6	NA	TRBD1	TGTGCCAGCAAACGGACAGGGACGATAGGTCCTGGGGCCAACGTCCTGACTTTC	CASKRTGTIGPGANVLTF
14	TRBV9	TRBJ2-1	NA	TRBD2	TGTGCCAGCAGCGTAGGGAGACTAGCTTCGGAGCAGTTCTTC	CASSVGRLASEQFF
15	TRBV5-5	TRBJ2-3	NA	NA	TGTGCCAGCAGTCCCTTGGGGGGCCAAGCAGATACGCAGTATTTT	CASSPLGGQADTQYF
16	TRBV5-1	TRBJ2-5	NA	TRBD1	TGCGCCAGTTCCACGACCGGGACAGGGGGCGAAGGGACCCAGTACTTC	CASSTTGTGGEGTQYF
16	TRBV9	TRBJ2-7	NA	NA	TGTGCCAGCAGCGTGTTATATGGCAGGACCCAATACGAGCAGTACTTC	CASSVLYGRTQYEQYF
18	TRBV24-1	TRBJ1-1	NA	TRBD1	TGTGCCACCCACTTTCCGGGAACAGGGGTCCTCAACGACACTGAAGCTTTCTTT	CATHFPGTGVLNDTEAFF
12	TRBV29-1	TRBJ2-3	NA	NA	TGCAGCGTTCTCATCCACGGAGATACGCAGTATTTT	CSVLIHGDTQYF
18	TRBV5-1	TRBJ2-6	NA	TRBD1	TGCGCCAGCAGCTTGAATTCCCAGGGGGCAGCCGGGGCCAACGTCCTGACTTTC	CASSLNSQGAAGANVLTF
14	TRBV30	TRBJ1-2	NA	NA	TGTGCCTGGATATATGATACAGGCTATGGAGGCTACACCTTC	CAWIYDTGYGGYTF
16	TRBV11-2	TRBJ2-7	NA	TRBD1	TGTGCCAGCAGCTTGACCGGGACAGGGAGAATCTACGAGCAGTACTTC	CASSLTGTGRIYEQYF
13	TRBV6-2/TRBV6-3	TRBJ1-2	NA	NA	TGTGCCAGCAGCGCGATCGTTAACTATGGCTACACCTTC	CASSAIVNYGYTF
15	TRBV19	TRBJ1-5	NA	TRBD1	TGTGCCAGTAGTAGGGGACAGGACCACAATCAGCCCCAGCATTTT	CASSRGQDHNQPQHF
13	TRBV7-2	TRBJ1-2	once	NA	TGTGCCAGCAGCTTAGGGTTAGGGTATGGCTACACCTTC	CASSLGLGYGYTF
16	TRBV5-5	TRBJ1-4	once	TRBD1	TGTGCCAGCAGCTTGGGGAGTGGGACAGCAAATGAAAAACTGTTTTTT	CASSLGSGTANEKLFF
15	TRBV2	TRBJ2-7	NA	TRBD1	TGTGCCAGCAGTGAAGTAGGGACAGGGAGTTTGGAGCAGTACTTC	CASSEVGTGSLEQYF
14	TRBV6-6	TRBJ2-5	once	TRBD1	TGTGCCAGCAGTTCGGACAGGGGGGGGGAGACCCAGTACTTC	CASSSDRGGETQYF
15	TRBV11-3	TRBJ2-1	NA	TRBD2	TGTGCCAGCAGCTTAGAGGACGGGGGGAACAATGAGCAGTTCTTC	CASSLEDGGNNEQFF
14	TRBV7-8	TRBJ1-6	NA	TRBD1	TGTGCCAGCAGCCCGCGGGACAGGGCTTCACCCCTCCACTTT	CASSPRDRASPLHF
13	TRBV29-1	TRBJ1-1	NA	NA	TGCAGCGTTGAGAGACAGCCGAACACTGAAGCTTTCTTT	CSVERQPNTEAFF
15	TRBV5-1	TRBJ2-1	NA	NA	TGCGCCAGCAGCTTTCCGGGGGACTCCTACAATGAGCAGTTCTTC	CASSFPGDSYNEQFF
14	TRBV5-6	TRBJ1-5	NA	NA	TGTGCCAGCAGCTCTAAGGGGGGCAATCAGCCCCAGCATTTT	CASSSKGGNQPQHF
12	TRBV18	TRBJ2-1	NA	NA	TGTGCCAGCTCACAGGGGTACAATGAGCAGTTCTTC	CASSQGYNEQFF
12	TRBV5-4	TRBJ2-7	once	NA	TGTGCCAGCAGCTTCGGAGGGGTCGAGCAGTACTTC	CASSFGGVEQYF
11	TRBV12-5	TRBJ2-7	NA	NA	TGTGCTAGTGGTTTGGGCGAGAGAAAGTACTTC	CASGLGERKYF
15	TRBV7-3	TRBJ2-1	NA	NA	TGTGCCAGCAGCCTTTTGGGGCAGCTGAACAATGAGCAGTTCTTC	CASSLLGQLNNEQFF
14	TRBV2	TRBJ2-3	NA	TRBD2	TGTGCCAGTTTCCGCGGGGGGCCCACAGATACGCAGTATTTT	CASFRGGPTDTQYF